The present T cell receptor beta chain was sequenced within a study of CD8+ T cells in alopecia areata. Sequencing templates came from extracted RNA that was reverse transcribed into cDNA. Here immunoSEQ multiplex PCR was the method, and the copy in TCRdb shows in-frame clones only, minus some. The sample includes 100,000 to 130,000 clones, around 55% of them seen just once. The length of the CDR3 is 14 residues. Trimming removed 11 bases at V and 1 base at J, with 17 bases between. Germline CDR1 reads MDHEN; CDR2 reads SYDVKM. Material: CD8+ T cells sorted from blood. The rearrangement joins TRBV28 to TRBJ2-5, with D perhaps matching TRBD1 (6 bases). This receptor was identified in a human donor in good health. The CDR3 DNA sequence: TGTGCCTCAAATGAGGGGGACCTCCAAGAGACCCAGTACTTC. Translated: CASNEGDLQETQYF.